This section outlines one T cell receptor (beta chain) sequence together with its context. Its antigen is undetermined. The sample belongs to a study of T cell responses to AZD1222 COVID-19 vaccine. About the study: Second-dose groups at about 4 or about 12 weeks were pooled. Whole-study results and caveats: When two AZD1222 doses had been given, Spike-specific TCR breadth and depth rose. Along spike, vaccine-associated CD4 TCRs were found throughout, with dominance at 160-218 and 743-854. The donor cohort was predominantly white British with a female majority, and clonal diversity may have been underestimated.

The protocol was immunoSEQ multiplex PCR, while the TCRdb copy is restricted to in-frame clones and leaves out a portion. The sample shows 80,000 or so clones, about 85% of them seen only once. V was pared by 0 bases and J by 1 base, with 7 bases between. The CDR3 is 15 residues long. Germline V lookup: CDR1 LGHNA, CDR2 YNFKEQ. The TCR comes from an adult in good health. The V and J genes are TRBV4-2 and TRBJ1-5; the D gene is possibly TRBD1 (6 bases). Here the sequenced sample was peripheral blood, taken on day 0 of AZD1222 vaccination. In DNA form, the CDR3 reads TGTGCCAGCAGCCAAGAGGACAGAAGCAATCAGCCCCAGCATTTT. As protein: CASSQEDRSNQPQHF.